This T cell receptor (beta chain) is from a study of response to subunit inactivated influenza vaccine (dated by TCRdb to 2016 to 2019). The study in broad terms: Deep quantitative T cell receptor repertoire profiling was used in the study to track responses to a trivalent subunit inactivated influenza vaccine.

Study-level results and caveats: According to the authors, only a limited number of new T cells may be recruited by each seasonal influenza vaccination.

The germline V gene sets CDR1 to SGHRS and CDR2 to YFSETQ. From cysteine to phenylalanine, the CDR3 is 14 amino acids long. The entry retains the CDR3 DNA only, 42 bases that are in frame from base 1. V lost 0 bases and J lost 6 bases; the stretch between them is 10 bases long. The library was made by RT-PCR. Sequenced using an Illumina HiSeq 2500. TCRdb reprocessing: public reads trimmed at Q25 with fastp, clones called with MiXCR, in-frame beta chains kept. Entries are consolidated by CDR3 protein sequence, retaining the most common genes and DNA. The sample contains approximately 700,000 distinct CDR3 sequences, about 15% of them found a single time. 11% of the sample is held by the ten biggest clonotypes. The sample holds a few counts of this clonotype. The target of this receptor is not known. Per-nucleotide qualities are absent, and no much larger clonotype sits a single base away.

Recombination joined TRBV5-1 with TRBJ1-5, and possibly TRBD1, on 5 matching bases. The sequences come from PBMCs from blood, collected 11 to 12 days after vaccination. The sequence was obtained from a man between 50 and 59 years old who received an inactivated influenza vaccine. Donor details come from another sample of the same person, matched by shared clones. The nucleotide sequence is given as TGCGCCAGCAGCTTGGCCGGGGGGACTCAGCCCCAGCATTTT. The resulting protein is CASSLAGGTQPQHF.